This T cell receptor beta chain was recovered during a study of T cell repertoires in cytomegalovirus infection. Whole-study context: Signatures in public TCR beta sequences pointed to both CMV infection and matching HLA type.

V was pared by 5 bases and J by 0 bases, with 14 bases between. Germline V gene data show CDR1 as SGHTA and CDR2 as FQGNSA. The CDR3 is 16 residues long. From the reads, TCRdb called clonotypes with MiXCR, one entry per CDR3 protein. The sample has around 440,000 distinct CDR3 sequences; around 11% are singletons. Regarding the study as a whole: The study found HLA-C-restricted CMV-specific TCR beta clonotypes dominating the ex vivo response. The study identified carriers of CMV plus the relevant HLA from cumulative public TCR beta family frequency.

This clonotype was detected ten times or more. Its matching antigen is unknown. This receptor was taken from a human donor in good health (CMV status not recorded). Some clones in this sample may be carry-over from other donors' samples. The sample was PBMCs. This sequence joins TRBV7-2 and TRBJ2-4, with no clear D. The DNA of the CDR3 is TGTGCCAGCAGCCACGACCTACGTCTAGCCAAAAACATTCAGTACTTC. It codes for CASSHDLRLAKNIQYF.